Listed below are T cell receptor beta chains from one sample, sequenced in a study of control samples from healthy donors and cancer patients. Sequenced by immunoSEQ multiplex PCR; TCRdb stores in-frame clones only, minus some. This sample has some 65,000 clones; approximately 88% occur once, and the top ten carry approximately 2.9%. Sequencing was performed on PBMCs. These receptors were taken from a woman aged 50 to 60 with lung cancer. CDR3s include the opening cysteine and the closing phenylalanine or tryptophan. D genes are given only for firm matches. Clone size is not always given. Where it is, it says once, few, many or a class for expanded clones.

clone_size	v_call	d_call	j_call	cdr3_aa	cdr3_nt
-	TRBV5-1	-	TRBJ1-6	CASSPDSFSPLHF	TGCGCCAGCAGCCCGGACAGTTTTTCACCCCTCCACTTT
-	TRBV2	-	TRBJ1-5	CASSGGELNQPQHF	TGTGCCAGCAGTGGGGGAGAACTAAATCAGCCCCAGCATTTT
few	TRBV7-9	-	TRBJ1-3	CASSIDVTIYF	TGTGCCAGCAGCATAGATGTCACCATATATTTT
-	TRBV7-9	-	TRBJ1-2	CASSLLTDYYGYTF	TGTGCCAGCAGCTTATTAACAGACTACTATGGCTACACCTTC
-	TRBV7-9	-	TRBJ2-2	CASSLVVGSGELFF	TGTGCCAGCAGCTTAGTGGTGGGTTCCGGGGAGCTGTTTTTT
once	TRBV18	-	TRBJ2-2	CASSQRRTANTGELFF	TGTGCCAGCTCACAACGTAGGACAGCGAACACCGGGGAGCTGTTTTTT
-	TRBV10-1	-	TRBJ2-3	CASSDLGGQYF	TGCGCCAGCAGTGATCTGGGGGGGCAGTATTTT
-	TRBV29-1	-	TRBJ1-2	CSVAEATLNYGYTF	TGCAGCGTTGCGGAGGCCACCCTCAACTATGGCTACACCTTC
once	TRBV18	TRBD1	TRBJ1-2	CASSPPGQGPNMGGYTF	TGTGCCAGCTCACCACCGGGACAGGGGCCCAACATGGGTGGCTACACCTTC
-	TRBV2	TRBD1	TRBJ1-5	CASEDREDYSNQPQHF	TGTGCCAGCGAGGACAGGGAGGACTATAGCAATCAGCCCCAGCATTTT
-	TRBV6-2/TRBV6-3	TRBD1	TRBJ2-1	CASSWRDRGEQFF	TGTGCCAGCAGTTGGCGCGACAGGGGTGAGCAGTTCTTC
-	TRBV3-1/TRBV3-2	-	TRBJ2-6	CASSQVGGGVGANVLTF	TGTGCCAGCAGCCAAGTGGGAGGGGGCGTTGGGGCCAACGTCCTGACTTTC
once	TRBV18	-	TRBJ1-6	CASSPSPHSPLHF	TGTGCCAGCTCACCTTCCCCCCATTCACCCCTCCACTTT
once	TRBV11-2	-	TRBJ1-5	CASSFSVGQPQHF	TGTGCCAGCAGCTTTTCGGTAGGACAGCCCCAGCATTTT
-	TRBV3-1/TRBV3-2	-	TRBJ1-1	CASSSGTGFDEAFF	TGTGCCAGCAGCTCCGGGACGGGGTTTGATGAAGCTTTCTTT
-	TRBV12-5	-	TRBJ1-5	CASGGQGFEPQHF	TGTGCTAGTGGTGGCCAGGGTTTTGAGCCCCAGCATTTT
-	TRBV20-1	-	TRBJ2-3	CSATHTDTQYF	TGCAGTGCTACGCACACAGATACGCAGTATTTT
-	TRBV7-2	-	TRBJ1-2	CASSPLLEGNYGYTF	TGTGCCAGCAGCCCCTTACTCGAGGGCAACTATGGCTACACCTTC
-	TRBV7-2	-	TRBJ2-1	CASSLISSYNEQFF	TGTGCCAGCAGCTTAATATCATCCTACAATGAGCAGTTCTTC
-	TRBV7-2	-	TRBJ2-1	CASSDGHLRYNEQFF	TGTGCCAGCAGCGACGGCCATCTCAGATACAATGAGCAGTTCTTC
-	TRBV27	-	TRBJ1-4	CASSSPSGGREKLFF	TGTGCCAGCAGTTCCCCCTCGGGGGGACGCGAAAAACTGTTTTTT
-	TRBV11-2	TRBD2	TRBJ2-1	CASSLAGVNEQFF	TGTGCCAGCAGCTTGGCGGGGGTCAATGAGCAGTTCTTC
-	TRBV6-2/TRBV6-3	-	TRBJ1-5	CASSTVNQPQHF	TGTGCCAGCAGTACCGTAAATCAGCCCCAGCATTTT
-	TRBV7-2	TRBD1	TRBJ2-7	CASSWDRDRAYEQYF	TGTGCCAGCAGCTGGGACAGGGACCGTGCCTACGAGCAGTACTTC
-	TRBV27	-	TRBJ1-1	CASSPLAGGNTEAFF	TGTGCCAGCAGTCCCTTGGCAGGAGGGAACACTGAAGCTTTCTTT
-	TRBV12-3/TRBV12-4	-	TRBJ2-3	CASSLASTDTQYF	TGTGCCAGCAGTTTAGCCAGCACAGATACGCAGTATTTT
-	TRBV5-1	-	TRBJ1-1	CASSLVGGVEWTEAFF	TGCGCCAGCAGCTTGGTTGGAGGCGTCGAGTGGACTGAAGCTTTCTTT
-	TRBV5-1	-	TRBJ2-7	CASSALDAGFYEQYF	TGCGCCAGCAGCGCCCTAGACGCAGGGTTCTACGAGCAGTACTTC
-	TRBV7-3	-	TRBJ2-3	CASSGQAPDTQYF	TGTGCCAGCAGCGGCCAGGCCCCAGATACGCAGTATTTT
many	TRBV5-4	-	TRBJ2-7	CASSRQEGMTYEQYF	TGTGCCAGCAGCCGTCAAGAGGGCATGACCTACGAGCAGTACTTC
-	TRBV13	-	TRBJ1-6	CASSYMAFSDNSPLHF	TGTGCCAGCAGCTACATGGCCTTTTCTGATAATTCACCCCTCCACTTT
once	TRBV11-2	TRBD1	TRBJ2-5	CASSLRQGAIGETQYF	TGTGCCAGCAGCCTTAGACAGGGGGCGATTGGGGAGACCCAGTACTTC
few	TRBV11-2	-	TRBJ1-2	CASSLDALAGYGYTF	TGTGCCAGCAGCTTAGATGCCTTGGCTGGCTATGGCTACACCTTC
-	TRBV30	-	TRBJ2-7	CAWSVGRVGEQYF	TGTGCCTGGAGCGTCGGCAGGGTAGGCGAGCAGTACTTC
-	TRBV28	-	TRBJ1-1	CASSLGTSNTEAFF	TGTGCCAGCAGCCTTGGGACCTCCAACACTGAAGCTTTCTTT
once	TRBV2	TRBD2	TRBJ2-3	CASSDSSGATDTQYF	TGTGCCAGCAGTGATTCTAGCGGGGCCACAGATACGCAGTATTTT
once	TRBV2	-	TRBJ1-2	CASNEGGSQYGYTF	TGTGCCAGCAACGAGGGGGGGAGTCAGTATGGCTACACCTTC
few	TRBV6-1	-	TRBJ1-5	CASSESRNQPQHF	TGTGCCAGCAGTGAATCCCGTAATCAGCCCCAGCATTTT
-	TRBV6-1	-	TRBJ1-2	CASSEAPRNYGYTF	TGTGCCAGCAGTGAAGCCCCCAGGAACTATGGCTACACCTTC
-	TRBV5-1	-	TRBJ1-6	CASSSGSTGKSSYNSPLHF	TGCGCCAGCAGCTCGGGGAGTACGGGAAAGAGCTCCTATAATTCACCCCTCCACTTT
once	TRBV9	-	TRBJ2-7	CASSPTGFGYEQYF	TGTGCCAGCAGCCCGACTGGGTTTGGGTACGAGCAGTACTTC
-	TRBV3-1/TRBV3-2	-	TRBJ1-4	CASSQEIVVRQNNEKLFF	TGTGCCAGCAGCCAAGAGATTGTTGTAAGACAGAACAATGAAAAACTGTTTTTT
-	TRBV28	-	TRBJ2-2	CASSRGQVHTGELFF	TGTGCCAGCAGTAGGGGTCAGGTACACACCGGGGAGCTGTTTTTT
-	TRBV11-2	-	TRBJ1-3	CASSGGAGGNTIYF	TGTGCCAGCTCTGGGGGGGCGGGAGGAAACACCATATATTTT
-	TRBV3-1/TRBV3-2	-	TRBJ1-1	CASSYRNTEAFF	TGTGCCAGCAGCTACCGGAACACTGAAGCTTTCTTT
-	TRBV29-1	-	TRBJ2-3	CSVADGADTQYF	TGCAGCGTTGCAGACGGTGCAGATACGCAGTATTTT
-	TRBV7-9	TRBD1	TRBJ1-2	CASSSPGQGADYGYTF	TGTGCCAGCAGTTCTCCGGGACAGGGTGCAGACTATGGCTACACCTTC
-	TRBV9	-	TRBJ1-4	CASSIQGSTNEKLFF	TGTGCCAGCAGCATTCAGGGGTCGACTAATGAAAAACTGTTTTTT
-	TRBV2	-	TRBJ1-1	CASSEIRGNTEAFF	TGTGCCAGCAGTGAAATCCGGGGCAACACTGAAGCTTTCTTT
-	TRBV11-3	-	TRBJ1-1	CASTGQTNTEAFF	TGTGCCAGCACGGGACAAACGAACACTGAAGCTTTCTTT
-	TRBV28	TRBD1	TRBJ1-2	CASSFGFSRDSQGGYTF	TGTGCCAGCAGTTTTGGGTTTTCTCGGGACAGCCAGGGAGGCTACACCTTC